The sequence of this T cell receptor beta chain was determined in a study of T-cell reconstitution after alpha-beta-depleted transplantation in children. Construction of the TCRbeta library involved unique molecular identifiers. One entry per CDR3 protein, called by TCRdb with MiXCR from the PCR reads. The repertoire holds about 48,000 distinct CDR3 sequences, with less than 6% as singletons. Germline V gives CDR1 SGHRS, CDR2 YFSETQ. Trimming left V 2 bases short and J 2 bases short, with 7 bases between. The CDR3 contains 13 residues. This clonotype has at least ten counts. Its antigen is still unknown. Notes on the study in general: Reported findings indicate that, about two months after transplant, alpha-beta T cells came from several hundred expanded clones, which were derived from non-depleted graft cells. T-cell numbers and diversity, one year after transplant, stemmed largely from T cells that were newly produced.

The clonotype was recovered from a female patient aged 2-9 years who had a stem cell transplant for aplastic anemia, so the T cells may come from the graft donor. The sequencing here drew on PBMCs, mostly from graft donor cells, taken 60 days after TCRalphabeta/CD19-depleted stem cell transplant. The chain couples TRBV5-1 to TRBJ2-5; no definite D call. CDR3 sequence reads: CASSLQSQETQYF. The DNA of the CDR3 is TGCGCCAGCAGCTTACAATCACAAGAGACCCAGTACTTC.